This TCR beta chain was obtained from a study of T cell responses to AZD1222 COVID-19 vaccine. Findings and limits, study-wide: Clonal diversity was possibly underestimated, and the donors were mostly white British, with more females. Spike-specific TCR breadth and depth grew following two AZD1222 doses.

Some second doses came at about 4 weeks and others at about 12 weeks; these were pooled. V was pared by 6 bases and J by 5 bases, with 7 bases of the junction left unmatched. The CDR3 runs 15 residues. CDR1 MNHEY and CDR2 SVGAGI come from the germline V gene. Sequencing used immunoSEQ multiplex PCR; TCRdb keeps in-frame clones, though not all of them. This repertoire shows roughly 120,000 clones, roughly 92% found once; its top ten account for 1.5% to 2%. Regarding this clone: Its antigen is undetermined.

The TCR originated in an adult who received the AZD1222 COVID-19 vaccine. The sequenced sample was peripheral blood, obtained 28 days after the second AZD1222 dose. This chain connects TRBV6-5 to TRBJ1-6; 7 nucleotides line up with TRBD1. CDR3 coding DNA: TGTGCCAGCAGGCTACAGGGGTGGGATAATTCACCCCTCCACTTT. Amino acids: CASRLQGWDNSPLHF.